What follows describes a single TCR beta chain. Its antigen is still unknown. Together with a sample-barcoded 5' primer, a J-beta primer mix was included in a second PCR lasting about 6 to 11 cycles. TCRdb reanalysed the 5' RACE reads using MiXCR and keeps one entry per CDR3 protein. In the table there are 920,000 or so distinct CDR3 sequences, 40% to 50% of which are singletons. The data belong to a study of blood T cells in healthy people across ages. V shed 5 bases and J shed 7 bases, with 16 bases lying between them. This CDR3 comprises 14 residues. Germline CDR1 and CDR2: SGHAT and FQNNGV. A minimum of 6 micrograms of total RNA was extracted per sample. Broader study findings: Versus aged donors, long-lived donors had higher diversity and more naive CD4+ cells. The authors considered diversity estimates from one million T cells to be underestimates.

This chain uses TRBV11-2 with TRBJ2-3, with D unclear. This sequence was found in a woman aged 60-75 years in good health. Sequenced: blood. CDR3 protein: CASSESFPAYTQYF. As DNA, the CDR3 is TGTGCCAGCAGCGAGAGCTTCCCGGCGTATACGCAGTATTTT. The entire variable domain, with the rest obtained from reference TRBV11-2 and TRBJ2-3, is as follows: EAGVAQSPRYKIIEKRQSVAFWCNPISGHATLYWYQQILGQGPKLLIQFQNNGVVDDSQLPKDRFSAERLKGVDSTLKIQPAKLEDSAVYLCASSESFPAYTQYFGPGTRLTVL.